This T cell receptor beta chain was captured in a study of blood T cell repertoires in COVID-19. Study-wide context: From the United States, Italy and Spain came samples of acute and convalescent COVID-19. T cells, B-cell-depleted T cells, or PBMCs supplied cDNA or gDNA.

The V gene's germline CDR1 is SGHAT and CDR2 FQDESV (reference sequence). Deletions cut 5 bases from V and 2 bases from J, with 12 bases between. The CDR3 loop spans 14 amino acids. Under the authors' procedure: Nucleated cell number was recorded as an estimate derived from reference gene primer amplification. Assay: immunoSEQ multiplex PCR; the TCRdb copy retains only in-frame clones and omits some. D and trimming were read from the DNA, whereas the V and J calls and clone size are those reported in that table. The sample shows tens of thousands of clones, about 82% of them seen only once. Sequencing input: peripheral blood. The chain links TRBV11-1 to TRBJ1-2, with D perhaps TRBD1 (6 bases). The source is a human donor in a cohort sampled during active COVID-19. This chain's CDR3 is CASSQGPGNYGYTF. CDR3 sequence (DNA): TGTGCCAGCAGCCAGGGGCCAGGAAACTATGGCTACACCTTC.